These T cell receptor beta chains were read from a single sample in a study of beta chain features in type 1 diabetes. Profiled with immunoSEQ multiplex PCR; TCRdb holds only in-frame clones, not every one. The data contain more than 300,000 clones, roughly an eighth of them singletons. The sample taken for sequencing was naive CD4+ T cells from blood. The receptors were gathered from a woman younger than 30 with type 1 diabetes. CDR3s include the opening cysteine and the closing phenylalanine or tryptophan. The D gene is left open where the match is weak. The size of a clone is reported for some rows only, either as once, few or many, or as a class for expanded clones.

few	TRBV7-9	TRBD2	15	TRBJ2-7	CASSSGLAASYEQYF	TGTGCCAGCAGCTCGGGACTAGCGGCTTCCTACGAGCAGTACTTC
few	TRBV28	-	16	TRBJ2-7	CASSPRDTKGGYEQYF	TGTGCCAGCAGTCCCCGGGACACCAAAGGGGGCTACGAGCAGTACTTC
few	TRBV28	-	11	TRBJ2-1	CASRTYNEQFF	TGTGCCAGCAGAACTTACAATGAGCAGTTCTTC
-	TRBV25-1	-	14	TRBJ2-7	CASSNRDMTYEQYF	TGTGCCAGCAGCAACCGGGACATGACCTACGAGCAGTACTTC
-	TRBV29-1	-	12	TRBJ1-5	CSGAREGQPQHF	TGCAGCGGGGCGAGGGAGGGACAGCCCCAGCATTTT
few	TRBV5-4	-	11	TRBJ1-1	CASSFGGGAFF	TGTGCCAGCAGCTTCGGGGGGGGAGCTTTCTTT
-	TRBV11-2	-	15	TRBJ2-5	CASSLRGRGEGTQYF	TGTGCCAGCAGCTTACGTGGCAGGGGCGAGGGGACCCAGTACTTC
few	TRBV15	-	16	TRBJ2-5	CATSSPRDTPEETQYF	TGTGCCACCAGCTCCCCCCGGGACACCCCCGAGGAGACCCAGTACTTC
-	TRBV18	-	13	TRBJ2-2	CASSKDSTGELFF	TGTGCCAGCTCTAAAGACTCCACCGGGGAGCTGTTTTTT
few	TRBV5-1	-	15	TRBJ2-7	CASNWGDLSSHEQYF	TGCGCCAGCAACTGGGGGGACTTGAGCTCCCACGAGCAGTACTTC
few	TRBV11-2	TRBD1	15	TRBJ1-2	CASSFPGQGANGYTF	TGTGCCAGCAGCTTTCCAGGACAGGGGGCGAATGGCTACACCTTC
-	TRBV29-1	-	13	TRBJ2-7	CSVGRGTSYEQYF	TGCAGCGTGGGACGGGGGACCTCCTACGAGCAGTACTTC
few	TRBV25-1	TRBD1	15	TRBJ2-3	CASSDGTGWTDTQYF	TGTGCCAGCAGTGATGGGACAGGGTGGACAGATACGCAGTATTTT
-	TRBV7-2	-	13	TRBJ2-1	CASSKGSNNEQFF	TGTGCCAGCAGTAAGGGGTCGAACAATGAGCAGTTCTTC
-	TRBV23-1	TRBD1	14	TRBJ2-7	CDAPKGQGDLGQYF	TGCGACGCACCCAAGGGACAGGGGGATTTGGGGCAGTACTTC
-	TRBV7-9	-	10	TRBJ1-2	CASSSDGYTF	TGTGCCAGCAGCTCGGATGGCTACACCTTC
few	TRBV25-1	-	16	TRBJ2-5	CASSGYRNSLQETQYF	TGTGCCAGCAGTGGTTACAGGAACTCCCTTCAAGAGACCCAGTACTTC
-	TRBV28	-	16	TRBJ2-3	CASSFYTPSFTDTQYF	TGTGCCAGCAGTTTTTACACCCCAAGTTTCACAGATACGCAGTATTTT
-	TRBV9	TRBD1	17	TRBJ2-2	CASSVAGQGETTGELFF	TGTGCCAGCAGCGTAGCGGGACAGGGCGAGACCACCGGGGAGCTGTTTTTT
-	TRBV9	-	14	TRBJ2-1	CASSVAGHYNEQFF	TGTGCCAGCAGCGTTGCGGGGCACTACAATGAGCAGTTCTTC
few	TRBV4-3	-	14	TRBJ2-5	CASSPDGRGETQYF	TGCGCCAGCAGCCCAGACGGACGGGGAGAGACCCAGTACTTC
-	TRBV11-2	TRBD1	11	TRBJ1-1	CASSRDRGAFF	TGTGCCAGCAGCCGGGACAGGGGAGCTTTCTTT
-	TRBV7-2	TRBD1	16	TRBJ2-5	CASSLPLGQDQETQYF	TGTGCCAGCAGCTTACCCCTGGGACAGGACCAAGAGACCCAGTACTTC
few	TRBV4-3	TRBD1	15	TRBJ2-7	CASSHELGGSYEQYF	TGCGCCAGCAGCCACGAGCTAGGGGGCTCTTACGAGCAGTACTTC
-	TRBV30	TRBD2	15	TRBJ2-5	CAWSGAGGPWETQYF	TGTGCCTGGAGCGGAGCGGGAGGGCCATGGGAGACCCAGTACTTC
-	TRBV5-1	-	13	TRBJ2-7	CASRQGQDGEQYF	TGCGCCAGTAGGCAGGGGCAGGATGGCGAGCAGTACTTC
-	TRBV18	-	15	TRBJ1-2	CASSQSLTGIYGYTF	TGTGCCAGCTCACAGTCTTTGACCGGGATTTATGGCTACACCTTC
-	TRBV19	-	15	TRBJ2-2	CASSISPTGSGELFF	TGTGCCAGTAGTATATCCCCGACAGGCTCCGGGGAGCTGTTTTTT
-	TRBV6-1	TRBD2	14	TRBJ2-1	CASKVGSGGNEQFF	TGTGCCAGCAAAGTGGGTAGCGGGGGAAATGAGCAGTTCTTC
few	TRBV7-2	-	17	TRBJ2-3	CASSPSLLDSLTNTQYF	TGTGCCAGCAGCCCTAGTCTGCTGGACAGTTTAACAAATACGCAGTATTTT
once	TRBV4-1	TRBD1	15	TRBJ2-7	CASSQPRTGQYEQYF	TGCGCCAGCAGCCAACCACGGACAGGGCAGTACGAGCAGTACTTC
-	TRBV29-1	-	13	TRBJ1-1	CSVEGRLSTEAFF	TGCAGCGTTGAGGGCAGGCTGAGCACTGAAGCTTTCTTT
-	TRBV29-1	TRBD1	13	TRBJ1-1	CSVRDRVVTEAFF	TGCAGCGTCCGGGACAGGGTGGTCACTGAAGCTTTCTTT
-	TRBV29-1	TRBD1	15	TRBJ2-3	CSCGPHQGAGDTQYF	TGCAGCTGTGGTCCCCATCAGGGGGCGGGGGATACGCAGTATTTT
-	TRBV9	TRBD2	15	TRBJ2-1	CASSVEAGGFNEQFF	TGTGCCAGCAGCGTAGAGGCGGGAGGCTTCAATGAGCAGTTCTTC
-	TRBV5-1	TRBD1	13	TRBJ1-1	CASSLQGDTEAFF	TGCGCCAGCAGCCTGCAGGGGGACACTGAAGCTTTCTTT
-	TRBV7-2	TRBD2	16	TRBJ2-3	CASSLVASGGSDTQYF	TGTGCCAGCAGCTTAGTGGCTAGCGGGGGGTCAGATACGCAGTATTTT
few	TRBV10-2	-	14	TRBJ2-3	CASWGGLKTDTQYF	TGCGCCAGCTGGGGGGGCCTTAAAACAGATACGCAGTATTTT
-	TRBV19	-	12	TRBJ2-7	CASTGGPYEQYF	TGTGCCAGTACTGGAGGCCCCTACGAGCAGTACTTC
few	TRBV25-1	TRBD1	13	TRBJ2-7	CASSRDRAYEQYF	TGTGCCAGCAGCCGGGACAGGGCCTACGAGCAGTACTTC
few	TRBV2	TRBD2	16	TRBJ2-3	CASRDPGLSAPDTQYF	TGTGCCAGCAGAGATCCGGGACTATCGGCCCCAGATACGCAGTATTTT
-	TRBV4-1	-	13	TRBJ2-7	CASSQDSRYEQYF	TGCGCCAGCAGCCAAGATAGCCGTTACGAGCAGTACTTC
-	TRBV9	-	15	TRBJ2-7	CASSVGPGEGGEQYF	TGTGCCAGCAGCGTAGGTCCAGGGGAGGGCGGCGAGCAGTACTTC
few	TRBV10-3	TRBD1	15	TRBJ2-1	CAISDGDSPYNEQFF	TGTGCCATCAGTGACGGGGACAGTCCCTACAATGAGCAGTTCTTC
-	TRBV5-4	TRBD1	15	TRBJ2-1	CASSPTGGFVNEQFF	TGTGCCAGCAGTCCGACAGGGGGGTTTGTAAATGAGCAGTTCTTC
-	TRBV7-6	TRBD1	15	TRBJ2-5	CASSVQRGRGETQYF	TGTGCCAGCAGCGTCCAAAGGGGGCGCGGGGAGACCCAGTACTTC
few	TRBV28	-	12	TRBJ2-7	CASSRKPYEQYF	TGTGCCAGCAGTAGAAAGCCCTACGAGCAGTACTTC
-	TRBV28	-	14	TRBJ1-5	CASSQEGRHQPQHF	TGTGCCAGCAGCCAGGAGGGGAGGCATCAGCCCCAGCATTTT
few	TRBV4-3	-	16	TRBJ2-2	CASSHVDRLNTGELFF	TGCGCCAGCAGCCATGTTGACAGACTGAACACCGGGGAGCTGTTTTTT
-	TRBV6-6	-	12	TRBJ2-1	CASSRIHNEQFF	TGTGCCAGCAGCCGTATCCACAATGAGCAGTTCTTC
few	TRBV14	-	16	TRBJ2-7	CASSQDLRSGNYEQYF	TGTGCCAGCAGCCAAGACCTCAGGTCGGGGAACTACGAGCAGTACTTC
-	TRBV19	-	16	TRBJ2-1	CASSAGNGPSYNEQFF	TGTGCCAGTAGTGCGGGAAATGGTCCATCCTACAATGAGCAGTTCTTC
-	TRBV27	-	16	TRBJ1-1	CASSPGGGVWNTEAFF	TGTGCCAGCAGCCCCGGAGGCGGGGTCTGGAACACTGAAGCTTTCTTT
-	TRBV28	-	15	TRBJ2-3	CATWMRTARTDTQYF	TGTGCCACGTGGATGAGGACAGCCCGCACAGATACGCAGTATTTT
few	TRBV20-1	-	11	TRBJ1-2	CSAPLPYGYTF	TGCAGTGCTCCACTCCCCTATGGCTACACCTTC
-	TRBV28	-	11	TRBJ1-4	CASRVDFKLFF	TGTGCCAGCAGGGTAGACTTTAAACTGTTTTTT
few	TRBV2	-	13	TRBJ1-1	CASSVNRNTEAFF	TGTGCCAGCAGTGTTAACAGGAACACTGAAGCTTTCTTT
-	TRBV7-9	-	14	TRBJ2-2	CARGPIQYTGELFF	TGTGCCCGAGGGCCTATACAGTACACCGGGGAGCTGTTTTTT
-	TRBV2	-	12	TRBJ2-3	CASRADTDTQYF	TGTGCCAGCAGGGCTGACACAGATACGCAGTATTTT